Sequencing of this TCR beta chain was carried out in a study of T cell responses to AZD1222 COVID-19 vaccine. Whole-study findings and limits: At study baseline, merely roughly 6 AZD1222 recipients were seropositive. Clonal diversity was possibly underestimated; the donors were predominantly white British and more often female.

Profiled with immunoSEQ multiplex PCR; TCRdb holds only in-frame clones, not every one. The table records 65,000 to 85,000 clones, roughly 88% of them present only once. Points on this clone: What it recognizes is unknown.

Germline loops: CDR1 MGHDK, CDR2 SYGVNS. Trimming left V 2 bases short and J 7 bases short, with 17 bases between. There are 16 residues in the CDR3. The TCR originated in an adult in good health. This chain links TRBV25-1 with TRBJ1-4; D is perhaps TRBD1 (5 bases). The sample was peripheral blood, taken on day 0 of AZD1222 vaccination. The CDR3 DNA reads TGTGCCAGCAGTGAAGGAGGGACCCGGGTAGCTGAAAAACTGTTTTTT. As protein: CASSEGGTRVAEKLFF.